The present TCR beta chain was sequenced within a study of beta chain features in type 1 diabetes. Expressed TCRB transcripts were sequenced, since all the RNA that had been isolated was reverse transcribed. The protocol was immunoSEQ multiplex PCR, while the TCRdb copy is restricted to in-frame clones and leaves out a portion. This table holds 130,000 to 150,000 clones, under 60% found once. Using CD45RO/CCR7/CD25/CD127/CD95/CD27, CD4+ naive, central memory, regulatory and stem cell-like memory cells were sorted. This clone was observed a few times. The sample was Tregs from blood. This receptor was identified in a man aged 18 to 29 in good health.

CDR3 in DNA: TGCGCCAGCAGCGGGAGCTCCTACAATGAGCAGTTCTTC. This translates into CASSGSSYNEQFF. This chain uses TRBV5-1 with TRBJ2-1, with D perhaps matching TRBD2 (5 bases). V was trimmed by 4 bases and J by 0 bases, leaving 5 bases between them. Per the germline V gene, CDR1 is SGHRS and CDR2 is YFSETQ. This CDR3 has 13 residues. Variable domain in full (rest from reference TRBV5-1 and TRBJ2-1): KAGVTQTPRYLIKTRGQQVTLSCSPISGHRSVSWYQQTPGQGLQFLFEYFSETQRNKGNFPGRFSGRQFSNSRSEMNVSTLELGDSALYLCASSGSSYNEQFFGPGTRLTVL.